This T cell receptor (beta chain) emerged from a study of blood T cell repertoires in COVID-19. The table came from immunoSEQ multiplex PCR; TCRdb's copy has only in-frame clones and leaves some out. There are 200,000 to 250,000 clones in the sample; approximately 80% occur only once, and approximately 2% lies in the top ten. Losses at the gene ends were 3 bases for V and 3 bases for J; bases not matched to a gene: 6. Germline V gene sequence: CDR1 SGHTS, CDR2 YDEGEE. The CDR3 runs to 16 residues. The genes are TRBV5-8 and TRBJ1-3; 10 bases map to TRBD1. This receptor was identified in a man aged 55 to 69 who had recovered from COVID-19. The sequenced sample consisted of PBMCs or T cells enriched from blood (not recorded which). The CDR3 bases are TGTGCCAGCAGCTCCCGGGACAGGGGATATGGAAACACCATATATTTT. It is translated as CASSSRDRGYGNTIYF.